This T cell receptor (beta chain) appears in the sequencing data of a study of neurological immune-mediated disorders. TCRdb independently ran MiXCR on the 5' RACE reads; one entry per CDR3 protein. The table includes just over 50,000 distinct CDR3 sequences, 3% to 4% detected once. This clonotype has a count of ten or more. A much larger clone is a single base away; this may be a read error. Sequencing was performed on PBMCs. This clonotype was obtained from a man aged 35 to 55 with multiple sclerosis.

The CDR3 coding sequence is TGTGCCAGCAGCTTACAGGGGGCGAAGGGCGGGGAGCTGTTTTTT. Translating gives CASSLQGAKGGELFF. The chain uses TRBV11-2 and TRBJ2-2; the match to TRBD1 covers 8 bases. The CDR3 extends over 15 amino acids. Trimming cost V 2 bases and J 7 bases; bases outside gene matches: 6. Germline V gene data show CDR1 as SGHAT and CDR2 as FQNNGV.